A single sample is the source of the 19 T cell receptor beta chains below, sequenced in a study of siplizumab effects on memory and regulatory T cells. Assay used: immunoSEQ multiplex PCR; TCRdb lists only in-frame clones, some missing. The sample lists over 95,000 clones, around 93% occurring once. The specimen sequenced was non-Treg CD4+ T cells sorted from blood. These receptors were obtained from a human donor in good health.

This chain connects TRBV2 to TRBJ1-4, with D possibly being TRBD1 (6 bases). The CDR3 contains 15 residues. V was pared by 3 bases and J by 3 bases, with 11 bases between. CDR1 SNHLY and CDR2 FYNNEI come from the germline V gene. Here the CDR3 reads CASSDGEGANEKLFF. In DNA, the CDR3 is TGTGCCAGCAGTGATGGGGAGGGGGCTAATGAAAAACTGTTTTTT. Looking up the rest from reference TRBV2 and TRBJ1-4 gives the full variable domain: EPEVTQTPSHQVTQMGQEVILRCVPISNHLYFYWYRQILGQKVEFLVSFYNNEISEKSEIFDDQFSVERPDGSNFTLKIRSTKLEDSAMYFCASSDGEGANEKLFFGSGTQLSVL.

The chain carries TRBV7-2 and TRBJ2-7; 8 nucleotides align to TRBD2. The CDR3 totals 15 residues. The trim removed 5 bases at V and 6 bases at J, leaving 12 bases unmatched. Germline-derived CDR1 and CDR2 are SGHTA and FQGNSA. CDR3 nucleotide sequence: TGTGCCAGCAGCACCCTCCGGGGGGGGGCCGGCGAGCAGTACTTC. Encoded protein: CASSTLRGGAGEQYF.

The chain couples TRBV4-2 to TRBJ1-2; D remains unclear. Trimming cost V 5 bases and J 2 bases, with 9 bases left between them. The CDR3 runs to 13 residues. Germline V gene data show CDR1 as LGHNA and CDR2 as YNFKEQ. CDR3 residues: CASSLESNYGYTF. The DNA for the CDR3 is TGTGCCAGCAGCTTGGAGTCGAACTATGGCTACACCTTC.

This sequence joins TRBV7-9 and TRBJ2-2; D remains unclear. The CDR3 extends over 13 amino acids. The V and J ends lost 2 bases and 8 bases respectively, with 9 bases between them. CDR1 is SEHNR, CDR2 FQNEAQ, per germline (reference sequence). The CDR3 sequence is CASSLSITGELFF. CDR3 DNA: TGTGCCAGCAGCTTATCGATAACGGGGGAGCTGTTTTTT.

V usage is TRBV7-3 and J usage is TRBJ2-2, with 7 bases lining up with TRBD1. This CDR3 spans 16 amino acids. J lost 4 bases, V lost 5 bases, and 10 bases had no gene match. Germline CDR1 SGHTA, CDR2 FQGTGA. In nucleotides, the CDR3 is TGTGCCAGCAGCCCGGGACAGCTTGCGGGCACCGGGGAGCTGTTTTTT. Protein product: CASSPGQLAGTGELFF.

V is TRBV7-6 and J is TRBJ2-1, with 7 bases identical to TRBD2. The CDR3 has 15 amino acids. The germline V gene encodes CDR1 SGHVS and CDR2 FNYEAQ. J gave up 9 bases and V 3 bases, and 11 bases lay outside the gene matches. The CDR3, as DNA: TGTGCCAGCAGCTTGATTGGGGGGGGAATAGGTGAGCAGTTCTTC. Its translation is CASSLIGGGIGEQFF.

The genes are TRBV7-6 and TRBJ2-7; perhaps TRBD1 as D (6 bases). Germline V CDR1 and CDR2: SGHVS, FNYEAQ. Deletions cut 1 base from V and 9 bases from J, with 16 bases between. The CDR3 is 14 amino acids. The CDR3 loop is CASSLEGQGQVQYF. The CDR3 nucleotides read TGTGCCAGCAGCTTAGAGGGGCAGGGGCAGGTGCAGTACTTC.

The V call is TRBV28, the J call TRBJ2-5; 9 nucleotides line up with TRBD2. Germline CDR1 and CDR2: MDHEN and SYDVKM. The junction had 3 bases not matched to a gene; V was cut back by 2 bases and J by 5 bases. This CDR3 is 14 amino acids long. CDR3 nucleotide sequence: TGTGCCAGCAGTTTAGCGGGGGGGCGGGAGACCCAGTACTTC. Amino acid sequence: CASSLAGGRETQYF. Complete variable domain (other parts from reference TRBV28 and TRBJ2-5): DVKVTQSSRYLVKRTGEKVFLECVQDMDHENMFWYRQDPGLGLRLIYFSYDVKMKEKGDIPEGYSVSREKKERFSLILESASTNQTSMYLCASSLAGGRETQYFGPGTRLLVL.

This chain links TRBV29-1 with TRBJ1-2; TRBD1 matches at 10 bases. The germline V gene encodes CDR1 SQVTM and CDR2 ANQGSEA. The V segment lost 6 bases and the J segment 0 bases; nucleotides outside the gene matches: 4. CDR3 length: 14 amino acids. The CDR3, as DNA: TGCAGCGTCGGGGACAGGGGACCTAACTATGGCTACACCTTC. Translation gives CSVGDRGPNYGYTF. The complete variable domain, with remaining parts taken from reference TRBV29-1 and TRBJ1-2, reads SAVISQKPSRDICQRGTSLTIQCQVDSQVTMMFWYRQQPGQSLTLIATANQGSEATYESGFVIDKFPISRPNLTFSTLTVSNMSPEDSSIYLCSVGDRGPNYGYTFGSGTRLTVV.

The chain is built from TRBV10-3 and TRBJ1-1; possibly TRBD1 for D (5 bases). V lost 8 bases and J lost 6, with 16 bases in between. Germline values: CDR1 ENHRY, CDR2 SYGVKD. This CDR3 has 13 amino acids. The CDR3 reads CAIAGRLTAEAFF. The CDR3 region has the DNA TGTGCCATCGCAGGGCGCCTTACTGCTGAAGCTTTCTTT.

The chain uses TRBV6-1 and TRBJ2-7, with 9 bases matching TRBD1. The CDR3 is made up of 12 amino acids. The germline CDR1 and CDR2 sequences are MNHNS and SASEGT. This CDR3 reads CASGTGSYEQYF. For the CDR3, the DNA is TGTGCGTCTGGGACAGGGTCCTACGAGCAGTACTTC.

This chain joins TRBV5-8 and TRBJ2-7, with D hard to call. Trimming cost V 0 bases and J 1 base, with 8 bases left between them. The CDR3 extends over 14 amino acids. CDR1 and CDR2 from the germline V gene are SGHTS and YDEGEE. CDR3 protein: CASSLVGTSYEQYF. CDR3 sequence (DNA): TGTGCCAGCAGCTTGGTCGGAACGTCCTACGAGCAGTACTTC.

This chain uses TRBV6-1 with TRBJ1-4, with 8 bases matching TRBD1. This CDR3 spans 14 amino acids. Germline CDR1 MNHNS, CDR2 SASEGT. The V and J ends lost 8 bases and 7 bases, in that order; junction bases with no gene match: 9. CDR3 loop: CASRRQGLGEKLFF. DNA of the CDR3: TGTGCCAGCCGTCGACAGGGGTTGGGTGAAAAACTGTTTTTT.

V gene TRBV7-9 combines with J gene TRBJ2-3; 7 bases match TRBD2. CDR3 length: 17 amino acids. CDR1 is SEHNR, CDR2 FQNEAQ, per germline (reference sequence). V was pared by 5 bases and J by 6 bases, with 17 bases of the junction left unmatched. CDR3 residues: CASSTLTSVRLLDTQYF. CDR3 DNA: TGTGCCAGCAGCACCCTTACTAGCGTTAGACTTTTGGATACGCAGTATTTT.

The chain recombines TRBV2 with TRBJ2-4; possible D gene TRBD2, 6 bases. The CDR3 has 13 amino acids. V lost 7 bases and J 1 base, leaving 8 bases between the germline ends. The germline gives CDR1 SNHLY, CDR2 FYNNEI. The CDR3 region is CASTRGAKNIQYF. The CDR3 DNA follows: TGTGCCAGCACTCGGGGGGCCAAAAACATTCAGTACTTC.

This rearrangement joins TRBV7-8 to TRBJ1-4; maybe TRBD1 (6 bases). This CDR3 spans 19 amino acids. Germline CDR1 and CDR2: SGHVS and FQNEAQ. V lost 5 bases and J 3 bases, leaving 25 bases between the germline ends. Here the CDR3 DNA reads TGTGCCAGCAGCCGCCCTAACCAGGGGAGGAGGTCGTCTAATGAAAAACTGTTTTTT. Translation gives CASSRPNQGRRSSNEKLFF.

The rearrangement uses TRBV25-1 and TRBJ2-3; D not certain. Trimming stripped 2 bases from V and 2 bases from J, with 14 bases between. This CDR3 is 16 amino acids long. Germline lookup yields CDR1 MGHDK and CDR2 SYGVNS. The DNA for the CDR3 is TGTGCCAGCAGTGAAGTTTTAGGCTTCTTCACAGATACGCAGTATTTT. Protein: CASSEVLGFFTDTQYF.

The chain carries TRBV5-4 and TRBJ1-6, with 9 bases identical to TRBD1. CDR3 length equals 14 residues. Losses at the gene ends were 3 bases for V and 9 bases for J; bases not matched to a gene: 4. The germline V gene has CDR1 SGHNT and CDR2 YYREEE (reference sequence). CDR3 nucleotides: TGTGCCAGCAGCTCGGACAGGGGTCGTTCACCCCTCCACTTT. As protein: CASSSDRGRSPLHF.

The chain carries TRBV7-2 and TRBJ2-3, with a possible D match to TRBD2 (6 bases). Looked up from germline, CDR1 is SGHTA and CDR2 is FQGNSA. Trimming shortened V by 4 bases and J by 4 bases, and 9 bases separated the two germline ends. The CDR3 extends over 13 amino acids. The CDR3 protein is CASSWGVSDTQYF. The CDR3 DNA reads TGTGCCAGCAGCTGGGGGGTATCAGATACGCAGTATTTT. Drawing the rest from reference TRBV7-2 and TRBJ2-3, the complete variable domain is GAGVSQSPSNKVTEKGKDVELRCDPISGHTALYWYRQSLGQGLEFLIYFQGNSAPDKSGLPSDRFSAERTGGSVSTLTIQRTQQEDSAVYLCASSWGVSDTQYFGPGTRLTVL.